The next 10 T cell receptor beta chains were all read from a single sample in a study of cytomegalovirus exposure and HLA in healthy donors. The study ran its PCR with 60 Vbeta and 13 Jbeta primers. Profiled with immunoSEQ multiplex PCR; TCRdb holds only in-frame clones, not every one. The sample consists of about 150,000 clones, around 80% of them appearing once. The sequenced sample was PBMCs. The receptors come from a man aged 35-49 years in good health and CMV-seronegative.

This clone was picked up a small number of times. CDR3: CASSPRQGVRGEQFF. The CDR3 region has the DNA TGTGCCAGCAGCCCTCGACAGGGGGTAAGAGGTGAGCAGTTCTTC. V and J are TRBV13 and TRBJ2-1, with 9 bases that match TRBD1. This CDR3 has 15 residues. J lost 9 bases, V lost 5 bases, and 11 bases had no gene match. Germline values: CDR1 PRHDT, CDR2 FYEKMQ (reference sequence).

The rearrangement joins TRBV7-6 to TRBJ1-1, with 7 bases fitting TRBD1. CDR1 and CDR2 (germline): SGHVS, FNYEAQ. There are 15 residues in the CDR3. V was clipped by 5 bases and J by 2 bases; unmatched bases: 8. The DNA of the CDR3 is TGTGCCAGCAGCACTCGGACAGGAGGAAACACTGAAGCTTTCTTT. As protein: CASSTRTGGNTEAFF.

This clone was detected a few times. The J gene is TRBJ1-5, the V gene TRBV19; TRBD1 aligns across 12 bases. The V gene's germline CDR1 is LNHDA and CDR2 SQIVND (reference sequence). With V trimmed by 4 bases and J by 5 bases, 15 bases remained unmatched. The CDR3 contains 19 residues. CDR3 bases: TGTGCCAGTAGTAACCCCTCCATGGGACAGGGGGCGGATGATCAGCCCCAGCATTTT. The encoded protein is CASSNPSMGQGADDQPQHF.

This clone was counted between two and nine times. The chain combines TRBV11-2 with TRBJ1-1; D is unresolved. The germline CDR1 and CDR2 sequences are SGHAT and FQNNGV. This CDR3 is 15 amino acids long. Trimming stripped 5 bases from V and 0 bases from J, with 13 bases between. CDR3 sequence (DNA): TGTGCCAGCAGCCTGGTGGAGACTCTGAACACTGAAGCTTTCTTT. It encodes CASSLVETLNTEAFF.

The J gene is TRBJ2-3, the V gene TRBV5-1, with D possibly matching TRBD2 (5 bases). Per germline, CDR1 SGHRS and CDR2 YFSETQ. The CDR3 length is 16 residues. The V end lost 0 bases, the J end lost 4 bases, and 15 bases lay between the germline ends. CDR3 sequence: CASSLGGNEKSDTQYF. The CDR3 DNA follows: TGCGCCAGCAGCTTGGGAGGGAACGAGAAGTCAGATACGCAGTATTTT.

This CDR3 reads CASSFSGQGEPTDTQYF. For the CDR3, the DNA is TGTGCCAGCAGCTTTTCGGGACAGGGGGAACCCACAGATACGCAGTATTTT. This chain connects TRBV7-9 to TRBJ2-3, with 11 nucleotides matching TRBD1. The germline gives CDR1 SEHNR, CDR2 FQNEAQ (reference sequence). V shed 3 bases and J 2 bases; nucleotides not matched to a gene: 7. The CDR3 totals 17 residues.

Worth noting for this clone: One end of the junction varies from germline; a read error may be responsible. This sequence joins TRBV7-9 and TRBJ1-5; D might be TRBD1 (6 bases). The CDR3 is 16 amino acids. CDR1 is SEHNR, CDR2 FQNEAQ, per germline (reference sequence). CDR3 coding DNA: TGTTCCAGCAGCTTAGATGGGGGCACTAGCAATCAGCCCCAGCATTTT. Residues: CSSSLDGGTSNQPQHF.

The chain is built from TRBV19 and TRBJ1-2; unclear D gene. The V end was cut by 3 bases, the J end by 6 bases, with 11 bases between. Per germline, CDR1 LNHDA and CDR2 SQIVND (reference sequence). The CDR3 runs 13 residues. CDR3 nucleotide sequence: TGTGCCAGTAGTATTGCGGGGTGGGATGGCTACACCTTC. Residues: CASSIAGWDGYTF. Filled out from reference TRBV19 and TRBJ1-2, the complete variable domain reads DGGITQSPKYLFRKEGQNVTLSCEQNLNHDAMYWYRQDPGQGLRLIYYSQIVNDFQKGDIAEGYSVSREKKESFPLTVTSAQKNPTAFYLCASSIAGWDGYTFGSGTRLTVV.

The CDR3 DNA is TGTGCCACCAGCAGAGGTAGCGGGAGGGTAAATGAGCAGTTCTTC. It yields the protein CATSRGSGRVNEQFF. The chain has TRBV15 and TRBJ2-1, with 11 nucleotides matching TRBD2. V was clipped by 1 base and J by 7 bases; unmatched bases: 3. In germline, CDR1 is LNHNV, CDR2 YYDKDF (reference sequence). The CDR3 has 15 residues.

This clone was counted only a few times. The chain combines TRBV18 with TRBJ2-5; 14 bases are a match to TRBD2. The CDR3 has 15 amino acids. The germline gives CDR1 KGHSH, CDR2 LQKENI. The J segment lost 3 bases and the V segment lost 3 bases, leaving 0 bases of the junction unmatched. The CDR3 spells CASSPGLAGEETQYF. Here the CDR3 DNA reads TGTGCCAGCTCACCGGGACTAGCGGGAGAAGAGACCCAGTACTTC. Full variable domain (rest looked up from reference TRBV18 and TRBJ2-5): NAGVMQNPRHLVRRRGQEARLRCSPMKGHSHVYWYRQLPEEGLKFMVYLQKENIIDESGMPKERFSAEFPKEGPSILRIQQVVRGDSAAYFCASSPGLAGEETQYFGPGTRLLVL.